The source of this T cell receptor beta chain is a study of cytomegalovirus exposure and HLA in healthy donors (dated 2017 in TCRdb). Regarding the study in general: An earlier analysis of 587 of the donors reported 250 to 300 Gb of sequence data and 117 million unique TCR beta sequences obtained from about 170 million T cells. Along with the roughly 700-subject first cohort, a separate validation cohort of 120 different subjects was used. All discovery cohort repertoires had been generated on a single sequencing platform. The T cell repertoires of 550 to 850 subjects were profiled by immunosequencing and related to cytomegalovirus serostatus. In a later genetic analysis, genome-wide SNP genotypes for about 55% of the roughly 700 donors were used, and that subset was treated as a discovery cohort. Of the roughly 400 genotyped donors, roughly 85% fell in the genetic ancestry cluster associated with self-reported Caucasian donors. To predict cytomegalovirus infection status, the study brought together high-throughput TCR immunosequencing, statistical association of individual TCRs with disease status, and machine learning. Typing coverage differed by locus: A, B, C, DRB1 and DQB1 were typed in roughly 620-630 donors, DQA1 in 522, DPA1 in some 610, and DPB1 in roughly 450. Roughly 300 gigabases of sequencing data and approximately 91 million unique TCR sequences made up an early release that covered several hundred HLA-typed donors. Donor age, sex, ethnicity and CMV serostatus were compiled together with the repertoire data. An earlier analysis of roughly 600 of the donors used high-throughput TCR beta sequencing to judge whether each TCR beta V gene segment behaved as functional or pseudogenic. Roughly five DR-DQ haplotypes were handled as single units for association and clustering, since linkage in the cohort was strong. The study aimed to test whether cataloging public T cell receptors could reveal signatures of past pathogen exposure. HLA typing covered class I and class II loci at four-digit resolution. To study patterns of TCR occurrence, a later analysis re-analyzed previously published TCR beta repertoires from several hundred donors and added high-resolution HLA genotyping. Among 398 genotyped donors of the cohort, an average of approximately 240,000 unique TCR beta nucleotide sequences were sequenced per donor, about a sixth of them non-productive. In the later analysis, no new phenotypic data were used to find candidate immune exposures; instead, reliance was placed on TCR beta sequences and their occurrence across donors.

Receptors were amplified or captured by the immunoSEQ multiplex PCR assay. The multiplex PCR relied on a mix of 60 forward primers for TCR Vbeta segments and 13 reverse primers for TCR Jbeta segments. Amplification of the CDR3 region of rearranged TCR beta genes was performed with a multiplex PCR assay on genomic DNA. Amplified TCR beta libraries were sequenced as 87-base-pair reads on the Illumina HiSeq System. The original pipeline was this. A later analysis counted approximately 76 million unique TCR beta chains across the 600 to 850 repertoires, and some 12 million of these chains were shared by at least two donors. A nearest-neighbor algorithm error-corrected the raw reads and collapsed the reads into unique sequences, merging closely related sequences to remove PCR and sequencing errors. V, D and J gene segments were assigned by aligning CDR3 sequences to IMGT reference sequences. For a sequence to be retained, at least a six-nucleotide match to both a V gene segment and a J gene segment was required. A rearrangement counted as productive if the CDR3 had no stop codons and remained in frame with V and J, and every other rearrangement counted as non-productive. CDR3 was defined according to IMGT convention as the region running from the second conserved V-encoded cysteine to the conserved J-encoded phenylalanine. The earlier analysis of 450 to 750 of the donors excluded any sequence lacking an unambiguous match to a single V gene segment. An earlier analysis of under 750 of the donors called V segments functional above 56.7% productive rearrangements and segregating when the between-donor standard deviation exceeded 5%. A statistical classification framework was built for diagnosing cytomegalovirus status from the catalog of TCR beta chain sequences. A later analysis assigned V and J genes by comparing TCR nucleotide sequences with IMGT/GENE-DB human TR gene sequences. In a later analysis, CDR3 sequences and most-parsimonious VDJ recombination scenarios were assigned using the TCRdist pipeline. In a later analysis, each TCR beta chain was defined by its CDR3 amino acid sequence together with its V-gene family, and reads without a unique V-gene family were excluded. To address suspected cross-contamination and a sequencing artifact, a later analysis removed a few hundred highly shared, low-generation-probability nucleotide sequences. In a later analysis, a clonal expansion index was calculated for each public chain from normalized within-repertoire ranks of inferred template counts. Generation probabilities in a later analysis came from a VDJ recombination model fitted to out-of-frame rearrangements, and those results were checked against IGoR. In a later analysis, hypergeometric tests were used to score TCR-TCR, TCR-HLA and TCR-CMV co-occurrence, with a repertoire-size bias correction applied to TCR pairs. False discovery rates were estimated in a later analysis by permuting HLA or CMV assignments 20 times. In a later analysis, co-occurring TCRs were grouped using DBSCAN, and TCRdist sequence similarity was added for clustering within HLA-allele-positive subsets. Co-occurrence clustering excluded repertoires with fewer than 30,000 or more than 120,000 public chains, plus five with anomalous nucleotide sharing. TCRdb obtained this table from immuneACCESS and retained in-frame rearrangements with V and J assigned. These tables miss some clones; where compared with another copy, unresolved V genes account for less than half of the shortfall, and the remainder is unexplained. D and trimming come from the DNA, and the V and J calls and clone size come from that table. This sample has over 100,000 clones in its table, and 73% of those were observed once. The ten biggest clones cover under 10% of the sample.

The germline V gene (reference sequence) yields SEHNR for CDR1 and FQNEAQ for CDR2. V is cut by 5 bases and J by 3 bases, and the space between the germline ends is 13 bases. Reading from cysteine to phenylalanine, the CDR3 counts 14 amino acids. Here the CDR3 DNA is all that survives: 42 bases in frame from base 1. General study outcomes and caveats: In both the original and validation cohorts, the classifier was reported to diagnose cytomegalovirus status with high specificity and sensitivity. In a later analysis, several top co-occurrence clusters were reported to appear linked to parvovirus B19, influenza, CMV and Epstein-Barr virus. Some IMGT-functional V segments, including TRBV6-2 and TRBV6-3, could not be told apart with the 87-base-pair reads, so those segments were excluded. Because counts were too low, seventeen rarely observed V segments, including chromosome 9 orphons, were excluded from the earlier analysis of fewer than 650 of the donors. In an earlier analysis of approximately 590 of the donors, most TCR beta V segments appeared in productive rearrangements about 87% or about 30% of the time, broadly matching IMGT annotations. A further reported finding was that TCR beta sequences accurately predicted the HLA-A and HLA-B alleles for most subjects in the first cohort. Compared with equally common non-associated chains, HLA-associated TCR beta chains in a later analysis were more clonally expanded and had lower generation probabilities. V-gene and J-gene trimming of TCR beta chains was associated with a missense DCLRE1C variant in a later genetic analysis, and the association was replicated in an independent cohort. While some public TCRs were present in many individuals, most TCR sequences turned up only very rarely across donors. The cohort was sequenced for TCR beta chains only, and without alpha or paired-chain data the features that could be detected were limited. The authors suggested that the approach could potentially be extended to other disease states and immunological phenotypes. A later analysis associated about 17,000 TCR beta sequences with specific HLA alleles at a false discovery rate of 0.05. Roughly uniform sequencing depth across donors was assumed in presence/absence analyses, although this assumption may not hold. Correlated functional status among segregating V segments might reflect linkage disequilibrium, but an unknown experimental factor could not be ruled out. A later analysis found that TCR association rates varied across HLA loci, with DRB1 alleles showing the most associated TCRs and HLA-C alleles the fewest. Because some donors lacked HLA typing at each locus, the association tests relied only on the typed subset. For the cohort, immune exposure information was limited to CMV serostatus. Assigning TCR associations to individual alleles was difficult when HLA alleles, especially DR and DQ, strongly co-occurred. A later analysis found that most CMV-associated TCR beta chains appeared HLA-restricted, with HLA associations seemingly driven largely by CMV exposure. A few of the identified cytomegalovirus-associated TCR beta chains were confirmed in vitro to be specific for cytomegalovirus antigens. A group of highly shared sequence variants was considered likely to be a technical artifact of the sequencing pipeline. A total of 150 or so TCR beta chains were listed by the study as associated with cytomegalovirus. A later genetic analysis reported fewer N-insertions in productive TCRs among donors in an Asian-associated ancestry cluster than the roughly 720-donor mean.

Regarding this clone: Its antigen remains undetermined. No clone much larger than this one lies a single base away; base qualities are absent.

The cohort was made up of several hundred healthy bone marrow donors. At the time of sampling, all cohort members were nominally healthy, though unrecorded immune exposures were likely present. The donor tested CMV seronegative and was one of the 352 seronegative cohort members. Each donor provided a peripheral blood sample, and peripheral blood mononuclear cells were used for TCR beta sequencing. The Qiagen DNeasy Blood Extraction Kit was used to extract genomic DNA from the blood cell samples. Sequencing was carried out using PBMCs. This clonotype was obtained from a man aged 35 to 55 in good health and CMV-seronegative. Recombination linked TRBV7-9 to TRBJ1-2; the D gene identity is not certain. The CDR3 loop reads CASSPTRRDYGYTF. The nucleotides read TGTGCCAGCAGCCCCACCCGTCGGGACTATGGCTACACCTTC. The CDR3, completed at both ends by the reference TRBV7-9 and TRBJ1-2 genes, gives the full variable domain DTGVSQNPRHKITKRGQNVTFRCDPISEHNRLYWYRQTLGQGPEFLTYFQNEAQLEKSRLLSDRFSAERPKGSFSTLEIQRTEQGDSAMYLCASSPTRRDYGYTFGSGTRLTVV.